The clone carrying this T cell receptor (beta chain) was seen a few times. Antigen: not known. The data derive from a study of cytomegalovirus exposure and HLA in healthy donors. General study points: The study listed approximately 160 cytomegalovirus-associated TCR beta chains. Three CMV-associated chains were confirmed in vitro to be specific for CMV antigens.

V lost 5 bases and J lost 6; bases outside the gene matches: 6. This CDR3 spans 15 amino acids. Per the germline V gene, CDR1 is SEHNR and CDR2 is FQNEAQ (reference sequence). The PCR had 60 Vbeta and 13 Jbeta primers. Using immunoSEQ multiplex PCR, the repertoire was profiled, and TCRdb retains in-frame clones only, with some absent. Of about 200,000 clones in the sample, 80% to 90% were seen once. This rearrangement joins TRBV7-9 to TRBJ2-1, with 11 nucleotides matching TRBD2. The sample comprised PBMCs. The TCR comes from a man aged 30 to 45 in good health and CMV-seronegative. The CDR3 DNA follows: TGTGCCAGCAGCCGAACTAGCGGGGGACTCAATGAGCAGTTCTTC. Amino acids: CASSRTSGGLNEQFF.